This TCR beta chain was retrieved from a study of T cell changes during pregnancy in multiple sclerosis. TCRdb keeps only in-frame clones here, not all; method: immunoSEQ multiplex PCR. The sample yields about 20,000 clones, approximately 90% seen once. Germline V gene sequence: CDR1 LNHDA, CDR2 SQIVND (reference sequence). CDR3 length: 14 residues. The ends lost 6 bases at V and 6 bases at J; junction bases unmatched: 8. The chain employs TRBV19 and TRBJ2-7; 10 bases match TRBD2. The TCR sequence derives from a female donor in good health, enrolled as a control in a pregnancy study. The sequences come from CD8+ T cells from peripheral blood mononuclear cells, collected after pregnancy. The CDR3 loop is CASSSSGSRVEQYF. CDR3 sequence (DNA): TGTGCCAGTAGCTCTAGCGGGAGCCGCGTCGAGCAGTACTTC. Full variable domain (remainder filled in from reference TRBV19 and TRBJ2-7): DGGITQSPKYLFRKEGQNVTLSCEQNLNHDAMYWYRQDPGQGLRLIYYSQIVNDFQKGDIAEGYSVSREKKESFPLTVTSAQKNPTAFYLCASSSSGSRVEQYFGPGTRLTVT.